This T cell receptor (beta chain) emerged from a study of blood T cell repertoires in COVID-19. Study information: PBMCs, B-cell-depleted T cells, or T cells were the source of the cDNA or gDNA that made up the material.

This clone was seen only once. Per germline, CDR1 SNHLY and CDR2 FYNNEI. V lost 9 bases to trimming and J lost 6 bases, with 11 bases between them. The CDR3 is made up of 11 amino acids. In the original workflow: The authors estimated nucleated cell counts from reference gene primer amplification. The table came from immunoSEQ multiplex PCR; TCRdb's copy has only in-frame clones and leaves some out. V, J and clone size reflect that table, while D and trimming were determined from the DNA. Among about 210,000 clones listed, approximately 80% were seen once. The clonotype originates from a woman older than 75 with COVID-19, enrolled during active disease. This chain joins TRBV2 and TRBJ1-1; D not certain. The sequencing sample was made of peripheral blood. The CDR3 sequence: CASTMLAEAFF. CDR3 in DNA: TGTGCCAGTACAATGTTGGCTGAAGCTTTCTTT.